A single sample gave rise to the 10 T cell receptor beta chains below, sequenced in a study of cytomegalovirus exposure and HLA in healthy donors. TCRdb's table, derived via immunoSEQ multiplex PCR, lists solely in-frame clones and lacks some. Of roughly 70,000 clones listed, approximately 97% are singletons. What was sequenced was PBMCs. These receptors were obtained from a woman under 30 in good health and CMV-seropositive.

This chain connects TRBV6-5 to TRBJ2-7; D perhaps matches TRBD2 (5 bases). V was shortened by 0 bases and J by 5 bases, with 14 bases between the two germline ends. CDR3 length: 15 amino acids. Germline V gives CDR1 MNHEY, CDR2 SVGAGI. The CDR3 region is CASSYSAAGADEQYF. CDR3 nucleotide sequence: TGTGCCAGCAGTTACTCTGCGGCGGGTGCTGACGAGCAGTACTTC.

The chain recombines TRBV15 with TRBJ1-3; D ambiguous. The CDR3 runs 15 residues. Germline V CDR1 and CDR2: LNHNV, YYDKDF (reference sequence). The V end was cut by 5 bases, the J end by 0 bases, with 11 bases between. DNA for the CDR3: TGTGCCACCAGCCCCCGGACTTCCTCTGGAAACACCATATATTTT. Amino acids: CATSPRTSSGNTIYF. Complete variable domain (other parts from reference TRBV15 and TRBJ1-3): DAMVIQNPRYQVTQFGKPVTLSCSQTLNHNVMYWYQQKSSQAPKLLFHYYDKDFNNEADTPDNFQSRRPNTSFCFLDIRSPGLGDTAMYLCATSPRTSSGNTIYFGEGSWLTVV.

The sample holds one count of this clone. The CDR3 DNA follows: TGTGCCAGCAGTTACCGGACTTTCTCTGGGGCCAACGTCCTGACTTTC. Its translation: CASSYRTFSGANVLTF. The chain employs TRBV6-5 and TRBJ2-6, with D possibly matching TRBD2 (5 bases). V dropped 2 bases and J dropped 0 bases, with 8 bases sitting between them. From germline, CDR1 is MNHEY and CDR2 SVGAGI. This CDR3 is built from 16 residues.

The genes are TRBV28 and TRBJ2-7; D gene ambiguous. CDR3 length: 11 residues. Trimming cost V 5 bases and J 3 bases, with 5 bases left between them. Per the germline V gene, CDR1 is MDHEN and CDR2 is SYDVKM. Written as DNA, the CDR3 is TGTGCCAGCAGTACTTACTACGAGCAGTACTTC. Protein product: CASSTYYEQYF.

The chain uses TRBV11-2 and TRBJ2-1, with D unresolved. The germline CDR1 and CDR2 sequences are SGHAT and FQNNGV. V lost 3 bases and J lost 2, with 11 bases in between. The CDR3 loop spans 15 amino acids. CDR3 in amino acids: CASSFKFGAYNEQFF. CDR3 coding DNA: TGTGCCAGCAGCTTCAAGTTCGGAGCCTACAATGAGCAGTTCTTC.

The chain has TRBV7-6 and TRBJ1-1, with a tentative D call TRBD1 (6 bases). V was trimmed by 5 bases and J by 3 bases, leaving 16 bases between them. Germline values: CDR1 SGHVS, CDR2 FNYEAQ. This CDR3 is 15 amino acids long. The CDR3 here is CASSGAGALYTEAFF. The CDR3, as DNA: TGTGCCAGCAGCGGGGCGGGGGCCCTTTACACTGAAGCTTTCTTT. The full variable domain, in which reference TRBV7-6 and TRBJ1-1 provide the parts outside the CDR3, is GAGVSQSPRYKVTKRGQDVALRCDPISGHVSLYWYRQALGQGPEFLTYFNYEAQQDKSGLPNDRFSAERPEGSISTLTIQRTEQRDSAMYRCASSGAGALYTEAFFGQGTRLTVV.

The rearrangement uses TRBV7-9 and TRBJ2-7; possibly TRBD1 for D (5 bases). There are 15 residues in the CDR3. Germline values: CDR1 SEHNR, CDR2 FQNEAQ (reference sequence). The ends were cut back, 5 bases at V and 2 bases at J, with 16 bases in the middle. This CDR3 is CASSPTTYRPYEQYF. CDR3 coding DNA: TGTGCCAGCAGCCCGACGACTTACAGGCCCTACGAGCAGTACTTC. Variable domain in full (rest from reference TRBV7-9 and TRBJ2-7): DTGVSQNPRHKITKRGQNVTFRCDPISEHNRLYWYRQTLGQGPEFLTYFQNEAQLEKSRLLSDRFSAERPKGSFSTLEIQRTEQGDSAMYLCASSPTTYRPYEQYFGPGTRLTVT.

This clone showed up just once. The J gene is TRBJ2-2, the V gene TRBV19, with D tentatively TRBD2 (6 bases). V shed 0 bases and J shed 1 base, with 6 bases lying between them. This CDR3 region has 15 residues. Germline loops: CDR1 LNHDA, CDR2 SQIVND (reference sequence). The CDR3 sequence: CASSIEAGNTGELFF. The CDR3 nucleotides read TGTGCCAGTAGTATAGAAGCGGGGAACACCGGGGAGCTGTTTTTT.

The CDR3 reads CASSEEREDTGELFF. The DNA for the CDR3 is TGTGCCAGCAGTGAGGAGCGGGAGGACACCGGGGAGCTGTTTTTT. The chain links TRBV2 to TRBJ2-2; 9 bases match TRBD2. Germline loops: CDR1 SNHLY, CDR2 FYNNEI. CDR3 length: 15 residues. Trimming removed 3 bases from V and 3 bases from J; junction bases left unmatched: 2.

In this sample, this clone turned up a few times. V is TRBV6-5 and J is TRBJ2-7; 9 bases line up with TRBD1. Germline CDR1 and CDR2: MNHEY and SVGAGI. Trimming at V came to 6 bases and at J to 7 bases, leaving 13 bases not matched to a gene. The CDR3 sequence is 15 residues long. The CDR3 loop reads CASSRKPGQGREQYF. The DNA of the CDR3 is TGTGCCAGCAGCCGAAAACCGGGACAGGGTCGGGAGCAGTACTTC.